This T cell receptor (beta chain) was recorded in a study of cytomegalovirus exposure and HLA in healthy donors. Study results and caveats: Earlier results showed most TCR beta V segments being productive about 87% or about 30% of the time. There were some V segments, including TRBV6-2 and TRBV6-3, excluded as indistinguishable. Donors were assumed by presence/absence analyses to have roughly uniform sequencing depth.

It was with 60 Vbeta and 13 Jbeta primers that the PCR ran. Profiled with immunoSEQ multiplex PCR; TCRdb holds only in-frame clones, not every one. The table lists some 110,000 clones, about two thirds of them singletons. V shed 2 bases and J 5 bases; nucleotides not matched to a gene: 3. CDR3 length: 13 amino acids. Germline CDR1 is SGHDT and CDR2 is YYEEEE. On this clone itself: Its antigen is currently unknown.

This TCR derives from a boy between 10 and 17 years old in good health and CMV-seronegative. Sequenced sample: PBMCs. This chain connects TRBV5-6 to TRBJ2-7; TRBD1 matches 8 bases. CDR3 coding DNA: TGTGCCAGCAGCTTCCGGACAGGGCACGAGCAGTACTTC. This gives the protein CASSFRTGHEQYF.